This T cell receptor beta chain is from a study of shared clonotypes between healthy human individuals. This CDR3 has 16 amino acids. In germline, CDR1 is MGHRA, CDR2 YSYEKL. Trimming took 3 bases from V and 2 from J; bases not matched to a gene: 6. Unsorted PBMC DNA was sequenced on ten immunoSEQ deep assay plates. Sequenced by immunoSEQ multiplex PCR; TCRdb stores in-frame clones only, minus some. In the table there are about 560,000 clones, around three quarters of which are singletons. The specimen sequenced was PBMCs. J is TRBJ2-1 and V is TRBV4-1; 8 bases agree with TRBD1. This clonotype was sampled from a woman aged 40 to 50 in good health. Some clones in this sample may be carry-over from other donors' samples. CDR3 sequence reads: CASSQPGQAAYNEQFF. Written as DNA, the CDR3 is TGCGCCAGCAGCCAGCCGGGACAGGCCGCCTACAATGAGCAGTTCTTC.